The sequence of this T cell receptor beta chain was determined in a study of shared clonotypes between healthy human individuals. Libraries were prepared by immunoSEQ multiplex PCR; TCRdb keeps only in-frame clonotypes and omits some of them. The sample records about 1.1 million clones, approximately 75% being singletons. The V gene's germline CDR1 is MNHNY and CDR2 SVGAGI (reference sequence). The V gene end was trimmed by 6 bases and the J gene end by 5 bases; junction bases not matched to a gene: 3. The CDR3 is 12 residues long. The rearrangement joins TRBV6-6 to TRBJ1-2, with TRBD1 matching 7 bases. The clonotype originates from a man aged 18 to 30 in good health. Some clones in this sample may be carry-over from other donors' samples. Source material: memory CD4+ T cells from PBMCs. Subset of the sample: CD45RA-negative fraction. CDR3 residues: CASRDRRYGYTF. CDR3 bases: TGTGCCAGCAGGGACAGGCGGTATGGCTACACCTTC.